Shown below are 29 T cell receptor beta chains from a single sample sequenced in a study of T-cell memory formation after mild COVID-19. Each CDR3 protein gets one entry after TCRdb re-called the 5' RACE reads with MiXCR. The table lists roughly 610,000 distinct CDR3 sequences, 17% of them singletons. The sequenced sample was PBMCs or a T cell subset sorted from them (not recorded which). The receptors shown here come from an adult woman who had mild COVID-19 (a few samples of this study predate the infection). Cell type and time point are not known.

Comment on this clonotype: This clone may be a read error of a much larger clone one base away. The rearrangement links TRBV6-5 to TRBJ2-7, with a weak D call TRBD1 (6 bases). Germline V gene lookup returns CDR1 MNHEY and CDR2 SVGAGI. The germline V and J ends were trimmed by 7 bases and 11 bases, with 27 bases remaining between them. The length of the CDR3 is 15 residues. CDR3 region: CASNGQTGTWRGEYF. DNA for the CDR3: TGTGCCAGCAACGGGCAAACCGGGACATGGAGAGGAGAGTACTTC.

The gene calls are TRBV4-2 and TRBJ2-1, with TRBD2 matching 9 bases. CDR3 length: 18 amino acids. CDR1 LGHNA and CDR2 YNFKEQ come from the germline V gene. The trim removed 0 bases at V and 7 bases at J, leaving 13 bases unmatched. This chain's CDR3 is CASSQDAYGTSGWNEQFF. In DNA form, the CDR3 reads TGTGCCAGCAGCCAAGATGCGTACGGTACTAGCGGGTGGAATGAGCAGTTCTTC.

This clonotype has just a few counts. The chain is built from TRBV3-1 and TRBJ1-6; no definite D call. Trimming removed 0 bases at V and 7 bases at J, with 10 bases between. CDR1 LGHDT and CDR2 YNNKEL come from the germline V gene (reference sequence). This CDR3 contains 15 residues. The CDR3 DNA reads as TGTGCCAGCAGCCAAGAGCGCACAGCCAATTCACCCCTCCACTTT. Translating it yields CASSQERTANSPLHF.

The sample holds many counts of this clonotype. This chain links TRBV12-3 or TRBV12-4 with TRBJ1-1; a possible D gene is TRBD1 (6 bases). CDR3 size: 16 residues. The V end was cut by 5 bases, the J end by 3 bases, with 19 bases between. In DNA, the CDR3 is TGTGCCAGCAGTCCACCGGTAGGGGGAGGGGACACTGAAGCTTTCTTT. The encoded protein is CASSPPVGGGDTEAFF.

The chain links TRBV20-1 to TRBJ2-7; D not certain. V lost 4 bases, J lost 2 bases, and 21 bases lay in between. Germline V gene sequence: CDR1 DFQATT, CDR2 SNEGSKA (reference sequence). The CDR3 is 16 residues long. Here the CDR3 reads CSATPYDTATTYEQYF. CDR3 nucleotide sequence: TGCAGTGCTACACCTTACGACACAGCTACGACCTACGAGCAGTACTTC.

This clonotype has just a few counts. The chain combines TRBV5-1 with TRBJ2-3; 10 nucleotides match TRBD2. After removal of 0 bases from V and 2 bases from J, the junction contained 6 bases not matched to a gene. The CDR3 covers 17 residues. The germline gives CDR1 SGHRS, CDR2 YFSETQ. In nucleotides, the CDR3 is TGCGCCAGCAGCTTGGCTCTAGCGGGAGCTTACACAGATACGCAGTATTTT. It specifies CASSLALAGAYTDTQYF.

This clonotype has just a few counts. The CDR3 loop is CASRTLELTDTQYF. The CDR3 DNA is TGTGCCAGCAGGACCCTGGAACTCACAGATACGCAGTATTTT. V is TRBV6-2 or TRBV6-3 and J is TRBJ2-3; D unresolved. This CDR3 has 14 amino acids. With 6 bases removed from V and 2 bases from J, the gap between germline ends came to 12 bases. Germline lookup yields CDR1 MNHEY and CDR2 SVGEGT.

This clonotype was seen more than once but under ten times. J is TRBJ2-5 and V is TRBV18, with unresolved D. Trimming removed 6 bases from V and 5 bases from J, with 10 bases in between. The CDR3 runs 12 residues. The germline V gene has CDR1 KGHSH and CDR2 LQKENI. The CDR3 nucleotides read TGTGCCAGCTCTATCCCCGGCGAGACCCAGTACTTC. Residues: CASSIPGETQYF.

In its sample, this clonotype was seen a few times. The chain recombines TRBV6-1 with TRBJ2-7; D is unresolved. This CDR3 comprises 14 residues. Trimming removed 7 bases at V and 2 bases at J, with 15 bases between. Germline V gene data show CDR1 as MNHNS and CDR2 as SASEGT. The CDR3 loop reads CASTEGSRAYEQYF. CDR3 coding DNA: TGTGCCAGCACCGAAGGTTCTCGGGCCTACGAGCAGTACTTC.

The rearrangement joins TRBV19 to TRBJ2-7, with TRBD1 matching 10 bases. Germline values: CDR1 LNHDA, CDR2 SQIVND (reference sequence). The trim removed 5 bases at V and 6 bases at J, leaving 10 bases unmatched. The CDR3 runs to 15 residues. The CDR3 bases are TGTGCCAGTAGTTCACGTCTTCGACAGGGGGCCGAGCAGTACTTC. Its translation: CASSSRLRQGAEQYF.

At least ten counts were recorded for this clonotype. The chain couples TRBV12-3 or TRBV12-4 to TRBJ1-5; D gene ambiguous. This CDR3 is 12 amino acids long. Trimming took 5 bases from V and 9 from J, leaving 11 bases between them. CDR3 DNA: TGTGCCAGCAGTCCCCCGGGATCGCCCCAGCATTTT. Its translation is CASSPPGSPQHF.

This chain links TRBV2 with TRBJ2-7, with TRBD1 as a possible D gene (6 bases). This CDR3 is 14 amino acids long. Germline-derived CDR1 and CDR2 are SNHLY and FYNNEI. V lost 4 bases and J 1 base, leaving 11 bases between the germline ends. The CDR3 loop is CASSVDRRSYEQYF. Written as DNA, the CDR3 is TGTGCCAGCAGTGTAGACAGGAGATCCTACGAGCAGTACTTC.

CDR3 amino acids: CASSPTGSTQPQHF. In DNA, the CDR3 is TGTGCCAGCAGCCCGACAGGGTCCACTCAGCCCCAGCATTTT. The J gene is TRBJ1-5, the V gene TRBV7-6, with 7 nucleotides matching TRBD1. Germline V CDR1 and CDR2: SGHVS, FNYEAQ. V lost 5 bases, J lost 6 bases, and 7 bases stayed unmatched. There are 14 residues in the CDR3.

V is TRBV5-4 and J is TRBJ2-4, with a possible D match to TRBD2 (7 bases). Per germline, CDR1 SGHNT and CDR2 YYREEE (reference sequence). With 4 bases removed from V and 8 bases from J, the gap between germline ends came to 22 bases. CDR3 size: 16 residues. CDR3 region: CASSQGGGDVWDIQYF. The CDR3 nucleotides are TGTGCCAGCAGCCAAGGGGGGGGCGACGTTTGGGACATTCAGTACTTC.

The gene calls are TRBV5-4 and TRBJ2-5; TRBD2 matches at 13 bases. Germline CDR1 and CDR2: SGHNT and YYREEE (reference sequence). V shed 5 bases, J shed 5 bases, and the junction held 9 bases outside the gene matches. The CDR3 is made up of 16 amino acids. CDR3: CASRETSGRAGETQYF. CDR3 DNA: TGTGCCAGCAGGGAAACTAGCGGGAGGGCCGGGGAGACCCAGTACTTC.

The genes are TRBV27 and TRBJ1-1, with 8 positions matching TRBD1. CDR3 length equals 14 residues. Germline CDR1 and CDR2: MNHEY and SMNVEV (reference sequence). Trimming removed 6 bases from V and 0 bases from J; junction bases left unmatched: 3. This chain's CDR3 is CASRRTGMNTEAFF. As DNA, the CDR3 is TGTGCCAGCAGACGGACAGGGATGAACACTGAAGCTTTCTTT.

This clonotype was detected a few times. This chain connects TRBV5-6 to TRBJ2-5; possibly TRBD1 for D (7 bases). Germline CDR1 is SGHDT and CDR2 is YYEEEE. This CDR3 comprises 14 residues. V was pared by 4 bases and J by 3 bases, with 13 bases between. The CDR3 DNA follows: TGTGCCAGCAGCAGGAGGGACAGAGAAGAGACCCAGTACTTC. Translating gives CASSRRDREETQYF. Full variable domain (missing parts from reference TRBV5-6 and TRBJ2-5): DAGVTQSPTHLIKTRGQQVTLRCSPKSGHDTVSWYQQALGQGPQFIFQYYEEEERQRGNFPDRFSGHQFPNYSSELNVNALLLGDSALYLCASSRRDREETQYFGPGTRLLVL.

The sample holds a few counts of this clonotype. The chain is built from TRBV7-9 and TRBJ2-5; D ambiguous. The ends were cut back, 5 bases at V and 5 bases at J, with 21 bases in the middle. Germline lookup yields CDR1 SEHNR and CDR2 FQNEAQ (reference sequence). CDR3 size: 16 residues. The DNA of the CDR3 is TGTGCCAGCAGCCCAGACCCGTGGCAGAGAGTCGAGACCCAGTACTTC. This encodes CASSPDPWQRVETQYF. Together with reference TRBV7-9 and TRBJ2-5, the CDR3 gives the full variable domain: DTGVSQNPRHKITKRGQNVTFRCDPISEHNRLYWYRQTLGQGPEFLTYFQNEAQLEKSRLLSDRFSAERPKGSFSTLEIQRTEQGDSAMYLCASSPDPWQRVETQYFGPGTRLLVL.

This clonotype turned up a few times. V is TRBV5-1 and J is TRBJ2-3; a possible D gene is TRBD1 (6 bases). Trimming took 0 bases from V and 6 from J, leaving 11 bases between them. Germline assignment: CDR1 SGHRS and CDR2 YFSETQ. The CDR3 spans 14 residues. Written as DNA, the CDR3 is TGCGCCAGCAGCTTGGACAGGGTGCCCGATACGCAGTATTTT. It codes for CASSLDRVPDTQYF.

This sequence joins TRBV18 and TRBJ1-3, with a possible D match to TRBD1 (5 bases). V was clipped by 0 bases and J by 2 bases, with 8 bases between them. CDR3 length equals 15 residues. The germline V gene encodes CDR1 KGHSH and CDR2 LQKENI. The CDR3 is CASSPPEGTGNTIYF. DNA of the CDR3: TGTGCCAGCTCACCACCGGAGGGGACTGGAAACACCATATATTTT.

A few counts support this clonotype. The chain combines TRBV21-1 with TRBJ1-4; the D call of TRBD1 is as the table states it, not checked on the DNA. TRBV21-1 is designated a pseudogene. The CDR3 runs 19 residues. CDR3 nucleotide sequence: TGTGCCAGCAGCAAATATAAGGGGCAGGGGAAAGGTTTCGATGAAAAACTGTTTTTT. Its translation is CASSKYKGQGKGFDEKLFF.

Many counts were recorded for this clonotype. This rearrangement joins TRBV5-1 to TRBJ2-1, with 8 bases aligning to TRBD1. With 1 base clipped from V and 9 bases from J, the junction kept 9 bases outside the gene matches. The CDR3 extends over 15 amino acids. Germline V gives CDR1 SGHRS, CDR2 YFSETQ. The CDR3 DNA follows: TGCGCCAGCAGCTTGACTCTGGCAGGGGGCGCTGAGCAGTTCTTC. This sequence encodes CASSLTLAGGAEQFF.

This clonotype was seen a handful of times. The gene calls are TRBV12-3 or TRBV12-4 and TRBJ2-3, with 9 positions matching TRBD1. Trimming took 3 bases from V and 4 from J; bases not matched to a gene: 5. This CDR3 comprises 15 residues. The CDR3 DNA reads TGTGCCAGCAGTTTCCAGACAGGGGGGGCAGATACGCAGTATTTT. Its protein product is CASSFQTGGADTQYF.

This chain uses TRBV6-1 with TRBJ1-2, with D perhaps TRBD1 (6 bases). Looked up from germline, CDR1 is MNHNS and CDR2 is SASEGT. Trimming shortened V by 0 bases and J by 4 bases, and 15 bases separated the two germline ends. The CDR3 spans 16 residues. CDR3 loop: CASSEALRGGAYGYTF. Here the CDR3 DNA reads TGTGCCAGCAGTGAAGCCCTGCGCGGGGGGGCCTATGGCTACACCTTC.

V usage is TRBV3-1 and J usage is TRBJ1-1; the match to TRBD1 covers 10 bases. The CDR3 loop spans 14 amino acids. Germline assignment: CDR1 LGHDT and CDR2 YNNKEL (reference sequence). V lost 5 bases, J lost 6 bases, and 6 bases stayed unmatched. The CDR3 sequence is CASSNGQGGAEAFF. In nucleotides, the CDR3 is TGTGCCAGCAGCAACGGACAGGGGGGAGCTGAAGCTTTCTTT.

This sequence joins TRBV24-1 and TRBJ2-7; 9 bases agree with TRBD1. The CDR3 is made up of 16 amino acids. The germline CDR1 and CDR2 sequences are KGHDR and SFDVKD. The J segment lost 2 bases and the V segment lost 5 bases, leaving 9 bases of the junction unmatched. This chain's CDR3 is CATSAPGQGFTYEQYF. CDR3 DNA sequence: TGTGCCACCAGTGCTCCCGGACAGGGGTTCACCTACGAGCAGTACTTC.

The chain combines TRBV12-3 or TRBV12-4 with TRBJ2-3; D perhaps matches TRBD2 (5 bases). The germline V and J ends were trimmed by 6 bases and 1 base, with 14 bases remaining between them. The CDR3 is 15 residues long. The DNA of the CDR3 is TGTGCCAGCAGCATTAGCGACTTTGGCACAGATACGCAGTATTTT. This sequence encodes CASSISDFGTDTQYF.

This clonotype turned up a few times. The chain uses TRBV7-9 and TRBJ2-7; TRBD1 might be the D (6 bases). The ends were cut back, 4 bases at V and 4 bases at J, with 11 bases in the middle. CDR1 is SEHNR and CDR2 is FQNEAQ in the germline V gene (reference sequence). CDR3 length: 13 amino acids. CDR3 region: CASSYGQPYEQYF. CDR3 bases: TGTGCCAGCAGCTACGGACAGCCTTACGAGCAGTACTTC.

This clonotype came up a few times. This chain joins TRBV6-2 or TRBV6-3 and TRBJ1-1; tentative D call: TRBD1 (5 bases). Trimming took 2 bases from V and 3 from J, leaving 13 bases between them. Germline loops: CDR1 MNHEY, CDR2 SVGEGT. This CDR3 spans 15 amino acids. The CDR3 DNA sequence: TGTGCCAGCAGTTACGCAGGCTTAGGGGACACTGAAGCTTTCTTT. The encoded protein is CASSYAGLGDTEAFF.